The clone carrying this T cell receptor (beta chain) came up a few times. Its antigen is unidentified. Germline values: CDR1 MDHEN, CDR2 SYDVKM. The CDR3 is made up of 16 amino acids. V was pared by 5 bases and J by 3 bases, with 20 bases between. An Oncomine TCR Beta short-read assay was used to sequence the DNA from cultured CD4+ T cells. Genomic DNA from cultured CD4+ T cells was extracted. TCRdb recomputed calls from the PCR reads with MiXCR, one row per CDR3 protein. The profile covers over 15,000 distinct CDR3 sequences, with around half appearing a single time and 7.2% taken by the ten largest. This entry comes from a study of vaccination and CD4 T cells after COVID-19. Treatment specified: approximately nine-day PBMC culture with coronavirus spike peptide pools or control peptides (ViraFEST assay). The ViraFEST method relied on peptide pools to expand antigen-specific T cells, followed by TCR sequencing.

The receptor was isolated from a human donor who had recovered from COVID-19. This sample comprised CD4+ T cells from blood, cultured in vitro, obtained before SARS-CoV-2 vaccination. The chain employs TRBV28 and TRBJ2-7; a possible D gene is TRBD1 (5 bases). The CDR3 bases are TGTGCCAGCAGTCTTAAATCAGGGTACCCTAACTACGAGCAGTACTTC. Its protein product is CASSLKSGYPNYEQYF.